This T cell receptor beta chain was sequenced in a study of blood T cell repertoires in COVID-19 (dated by TCRdb to 2019 to 2021). General notes on the study: The collaborator samples originated in the United States, Italy and Spain and spanned the acute and convalescent phases of COVID-19. Samples were obtained from the ongoing ImmuneRACE study (first 160 participants) and from 950 to 1,500 subjects provided by 6 global collaborators. The prospective study material was composed of cDNA or gDNA derived from T cells, B-cell-depleted T cells, or PBMCs. The repertoires were released in a freely available public database intended as a resource for research on the immune response to SARS-CoV-2. Subjects who had been exposed to COVID-19, were actively infected with it, or had recovered from it provided the deeply sampled blood TCRbeta repertoires that made up the dataset. Where HLA class I and class II types were available, the types were taken from metadata supplied by the sample provider, not from assay-based typing. The sample metadata nearly always contained a de-identified subject ID, COVID-19 status, age in years and sex. Results and caveats for the whole study, not just this receptor: The amount of clinical and demographic metadata varied by source and participant and was provided uncurated.

TCRbeta CDR3 regions were amplified from genomic DNA by means of the immunoSEQ Assay, a bias-controlled multiplex PCR. Under the source paper's analysis protocol: Nucleated cell counts per sample were estimated from amplification of reference gene primers within the assay. To quantify the absolute abundance of each unique TCRbeta CDR3 rearrangement, sequence reads were collapsed and filtered. For each sample, productive Simpson clonality was calculated as the square root of Simpson's diversity index across productive rearrangements. TCRdb re-hosts the immuneACCESS table, in-frame sequences only. Its copies lack some clones; in the studies checked, an unresolved V gene accounts for under half of them, and the cause for the rest is not known. V and J calls and clone size come straight from that table; D and trimming were deduced from the DNA. The sample records around 94,000 clones, 87% of which are singletons. Approximately 5% of the sample lies in the top ten.

The trim is 0 bases for V and 13 bases for J, with a gap of 10 bases between the germline ends. CDR1 and CDR2 are drawn from the germline V gene (reference sequence): GTSNPN, SVGIG. Measured from the cysteine to the phenylalanine, the CDR3 is 10 residues long. Only the CDR3 region is kept as DNA, spanning 30 bases read in frame from base 1. At one collaborating source in Seattle, patients were enrolled during active infection and were followed longitudinally through the course of disease. Each collaborating institution followed its own protocols to collect whole blood in K2EDTA tubes. For TCRbeta analysis, collaborators shipped samples in one of three forms: frozen whole blood, isolated PBMCs, or DNA extracted from either of those sample types. This clone was detected only a few times. Its antigen target is currently unknown. No base qualities exist here, and no much larger clone lies one base off it.

The specimen was peripheral blood. The clonotype comes from a woman between 50 and 59 years old with COVID-19, enrolled during active disease. The receptor chain draws on TRBV30 and TRBJ2-7; the D gene is unclear. The bases read TGTGCCTGGAGTGTACACAAGCGATACTTC. Translation gives CAWSVHKRYF.